This is a list of T cell receptor beta chains from one sample in a study of T cell repertoires in cytomegalovirus infection. These receptors' antigens are unknown. TCRdb reprocessed the reads via MiXCR and lists one record per CDR3 protein. The data contain 250,000 to 300,000 distinct CDR3 sequences, around 20% of them seen just once; the ten biggest clones take up 15% to 20%. The sequencing here drew on cultured PBMCs, taken from culture after CMV antigen stimulation. These receptors all stem from a human donor in good health (CMV status not recorded). Some clones in this sample may be carry-over from other donors' samples. CDR3s include the opening cysteine and the closing phenylalanine or tryptophan. Fields, in order: J gene, clone size, V gene, CDR3 length, D gene, CDR3 protein, CDR3 DNA. D genes are given only for firm matches. Only part of the rows carry a size: once, few, many, or a class if the clone is expanded.

j_gene: TRBJ2-5
abundance: few
v_gene: TRBV6-2/TRBV6-3
len: 11
d_gene: -
CDR3aa: CASTEGGTQYF
CDR3nt: TGTGCCAGCACCGAGGGAGGGACCCAGTACTTC

j_gene: TRBJ2-1
abundance: few
v_gene: TRBV19
len: 12
d_gene: -
CDR3aa: CASSMGTYEQFF
CDR3nt: TGTGCCAGTAGTATGGGGACATATGAGCAGTTCTTC

j_gene: TRBJ1-1
abundance: many
v_gene: TRBV7-2
len: 14
d_gene: -
CDR3aa: CASSPRTGNTEAFF
CDR3nt: TGTGCCAGCAGCCCTCGGACGGGGAACACTGAAGCTTTCTTT

j_gene: TRBJ2-5
abundance: few
v_gene: TRBV4-1
len: 17
d_gene: -
CDR3aa: CASSQVNSDEYQETQYF
CDR3nt: TGCGCCAGCAGCCAAGTGAATAGCGACGAGTACCAAGAGACCCAGTACTTC

j_gene: TRBJ1-2
abundance: many
v_gene: TRBV7-6
len: 15
d_gene: -
CDR3aa: CASSPKAYANYGYTF
CDR3nt: TGTGCCAGCAGCCCGAAGGCATACGCTAACTATGGCTACACCTTC

j_gene: TRBJ1-1
abundance: -
v_gene: TRBV12-3/TRBV12-4
len: 14
d_gene: -
CDR3aa: CASSLPEAVPEAFF
CDR3nt: TGTGCCAGCAGCTTGCCAGAGGCAGTACCTGAAGCTTTCTTT

j_gene: TRBJ1-6
abundance: -
v_gene: TRBV10-2
len: 13
d_gene: -
CDR3aa: CASRPGANSPLHF
CDR3nt: TGCGCCAGCAGGCCAGGGGCTAATTCACCCCTCCACTTT

j_gene: TRBJ2-3
abundance: -
v_gene: TRBV7-9
len: 17
d_gene: -
CDR3aa: CASRPRGGERNADTQYF
CDR3nt: TGTGCCAGCAGACCAAGGGGGGGAGAGAGGAATGCAGATACGCAGTATTTT

j_gene: TRBJ2-5
abundance: many
v_gene: TRBV7-2
len: 15
d_gene: -
CDR3aa: CASSPGGREWETQYF
CDR3nt: TGTGCCAGCAGCCCAGGGGGGCGGGAGTGGGAGACCCAGTACTTC

j_gene: TRBJ2-1
abundance: few
v_gene: TRBV19
len: 19
d_gene: -
CDR3aa: CASSIDRGGALSSYNEQFF
CDR3nt: TGTGCCAGTAGTATAGATCGGGGCGGGGCGCTGAGCTCCTACAATGAGCAGTTCTTC

j_gene: TRBJ2-2
abundance: many
v_gene: TRBV7-6
len: 13
d_gene: -
CDR3aa: CASSSQGTGELFF
CDR3nt: TGTGCCAGCAGCTCTCAGGGGACCGGGGAGCTGTTTTTT

j_gene: TRBJ1-1
abundance: -
v_gene: TRBV2
len: 14
d_gene: TRBD1
CDR3aa: CASTNTGGFTEAFF
CDR3nt: TGTGCCAGCACCAATACAGGGGGCTTCACTGAAGCTTTCTTT

j_gene: TRBJ1-5
abundance: many
v_gene: TRBV6-5
len: 16
d_gene: TRBD1
CDR3aa: CASSPGTVYSNQPQHF
CDR3nt: TGTGCCAGCAGTCCGGGGACAGTCTATAGCAATCAGCCCCAGCATTTT

j_gene: TRBJ2-2
abundance: many
v_gene: TRBV7-8
len: 16
d_gene: TRBD1
CDR3aa: CASSLPLGTGAGELFF
CDR3nt: TGTGCCAGCAGCTTACCCCTCGGGACAGGGGCCGGGGAGCTGTTTTTT

j_gene: TRBJ2-2
abundance: -
v_gene: TRBV12-3/TRBV12-4
len: 14
d_gene: -
CDR3aa: CAAKPSMNTGELFF
CDR3nt: TGTGCCGCCAAACCCTCTATGAACACCGGGGAGCTGTTTTTT

j_gene: TRBJ2-1
abundance: few
v_gene: TRBV6-5
len: 15
d_gene: TRBD1
CDR3aa: CASSTDRPDGDEQFF
CDR3nt: TGTGCCAGCAGTACGGACAGGCCAGATGGGGATGAGCAGTTCTTC

j_gene: TRBJ1-1
abundance: many
v_gene: TRBV28
len: 15
d_gene: -
CDR3aa: CASSSSGTLNTEAFF
CDR3nt: TGTGCCAGCAGTTCCTCCGGGACATTGAACACTGAAGCTTTCTTT

j_gene: TRBJ2-5
abundance: few
v_gene: TRBV11-2
len: 14
d_gene: -
CDR3aa: CASSYQTYGETQYF
CDR3nt: TGTGCCAGCAGCTATCAAACTTACGGAGAGACCCAGTACTTC

j_gene: TRBJ1-1
abundance: -
v_gene: TRBV29-1
len: 15
d_gene: -
CDR3aa: CSLRTENLGSTEAFF
CDR3nt: TGCAGCTTAAGGACAGAGAACCTTGGGAGCACTGAAGCTTTCTTT

j_gene: TRBJ1-1
abundance: -
v_gene: TRBV20-1
len: 15
d_gene: TRBD1
CDR3aa: CSARVPGGAFTEAFF
CDR3nt: TGCAGTGCTAGAGTTCCAGGGGGCGCGTTCACTGAAGCTTTCTTT

j_gene: TRBJ1-2
abundance: many
v_gene: TRBV4-1
len: 15
d_gene: -
CDR3aa: CASSLGENRVDGYTF
CDR3nt: TGCGCCAGCAGCCTAGGGGAGAACAGGGTAGATGGCTACACCTTC

j_gene: TRBJ1-5
abundance: -
v_gene: TRBV5-1
len: 16
d_gene: TRBD1
CDR3aa: CASDTPPDRRNQPQHF
CDR3nt: TGCGCCAGCGATACCCCCCCGGACAGGCGCAATCAGCCCCAGCATTTT

j_gene: TRBJ1-6
abundance: few
v_gene: TRBV20-1
len: 15
d_gene: TRBD1
CDR3aa: CSAKVRDREVSPLHF
CDR3nt: TGCAGTGCTAAGGTCCGCGACAGGGAGGTTTCACCCCTCCACTTT

j_gene: TRBJ1-1
abundance: -
v_gene: TRBV5-4
len: 12
d_gene: TRBD1
CDR3aa: CASNRDRDEAFF
CDR3nt: TGTGCCAGCAACCGGGACAGAGATGAAGCTTTCTTT

j_gene: TRBJ2-7
abundance: few
v_gene: TRBV28
len: 17
d_gene: TRBD2
CDR3aa: CASSAHQGLAGSYEQYF
CDR3nt: TGTGCCAGCAGTGCGCACCAGGGACTAGCGGGCTCCTACGAGCAGTACTTC

j_gene: TRBJ2-1
abundance: -
v_gene: TRBV6-2/TRBV6-3
len: 13
d_gene: -
CDR3aa: CASSYHNWDEQFF
CDR3nt: TGTGCCAGCAGTTATCACAACTGGGATGAGCAGTTCTTC

j_gene: TRBJ1-1
abundance: many
v_gene: TRBV12-3/TRBV12-4
len: 15
d_gene: TRBD1
CDR3aa: CASSIGTGGNTEAFF
CDR3nt: TGTGCCAGCAGTATCGGGACAGGGGGAAACACTGAAGCTTTCTTT

j_gene: TRBJ1-2
abundance: -
v_gene: TRBV12-3/TRBV12-4
len: 17
d_gene: -
CDR3aa: CASSFRGAQASNYGYTF
CDR3nt: TGTGCCAGCAGTTTCCGGGGGGCCCAGGCCTCTAACTATGGCTACACCTTC

j_gene: TRBJ1-3
abundance: many
v_gene: TRBV7-2
len: 13
d_gene: -
CDR3aa: CASSLANAGTRVF
CDR3nt: TGTGCCAGCAGCTTAGCCAACGCCGGGACCCGGGTTTTT

j_gene: TRBJ1-5
abundance: -
v_gene: TRBV6-2/TRBV6-3
len: 14
d_gene: -
CDR3aa: CASSDRTKDQPQHF
CDR3nt: TGTGCCAGCAGTGACAGGACGAAGGATCAGCCCCAGCATTTT

j_gene: TRBJ1-5
abundance: -
v_gene: TRBV20-1
len: 14
d_gene: TRBD1
CDR3aa: CSARQGSDQRPQHF
CDR3nt: TGCAGTGCGAGACAGGGAAGCGATCAGCGGCCCCAGCATTTT

j_gene: TRBJ2-3
abundance: few
v_gene: TRBV11-3
len: 14
d_gene: -
CDR3aa: CASSYTVSTDTQYF
CDR3nt: TGTGCCAGCAGCTACACCGTTAGCACAGATACGCAGTATTTT

j_gene: TRBJ1-3
abundance: many
v_gene: TRBV12-3/TRBV12-4
len: 12
d_gene: -
CDR3aa: CASSKGGNTIYF
CDR3nt: TGTGCCAGCAGTAAAGGAGGAAACACCATATATTTT

j_gene: TRBJ2-5
abundance: many
v_gene: TRBV6-5
len: 16
d_gene: TRBD2
CDR3aa: CASRGLAGGIKETQYF
CDR3nt: TGTGCCAGCAGGGGACTAGCGGGGGGTATTAAAGAGACCCAGTACTTC

j_gene: TRBJ1-6
abundance: -
v_gene: TRBV11-2
len: 15
d_gene: TRBD1
CDR3aa: CASSLGQGANSPLHF
CDR3nt: TGTGCCAGCAGCCTAGGACAGGGGGCTAATTCACCCCTCCACTTT

j_gene: TRBJ1-2
abundance: few
v_gene: TRBV25-1
len: 15
d_gene: TRBD1
CDR3aa: CASSPSDRGRDGYTF
CDR3nt: TGTGCCAGCAGTCCATCAGACAGGGGGCGTGATGGCTACACCTTC

j_gene: TRBJ2-7
abundance: -
v_gene: TRBV6-2/TRBV6-3
len: 8
d_gene: -
CDR3aa: CANDEQYF
CDR3nt: TGTGCAAATGACGAGCAGTACTTC

j_gene: TRBJ1-2
abundance: few
v_gene: TRBV10-3
len: 12
d_gene: -
CDR3aa: CAISEWNYGYTF
CDR3nt: TGTGCCATCAGTGAGTGGAACTATGGCTACACCTTC

j_gene: TRBJ2-5
abundance: -
v_gene: TRBV6-2/TRBV6-3
len: 12
d_gene: -
CDR3aa: CATGRGEGAQYF
CDR3nt: TGTGCCACCGGAAGAGGAGAAGGGGCCCAGTACTTC

j_gene: TRBJ1-5
abundance: -
v_gene: TRBV11-2
len: 18
d_gene: -
CDR3aa: CASSSNDRRRYSNQPQHF
CDR3nt: TGTGCCAGCAGCTCCAATGACAGGAGAAGATATAGCAATCAGCCCCAGCATTTT

j_gene: TRBJ2-3
abundance: once
v_gene: TRBV7-6
len: 15
d_gene: -
CDR3aa: CASSLGPIDTDTQYF
CDR3nt: TGTGCCAGCAGCTTAGGGCCGATAGACACAGATACGCAGTATTTT

j_gene: TRBJ2-3
abundance: few
v_gene: TRBV6-5
len: 14
d_gene: -
CDR3aa: CASSYSQGLDTQYF
CDR3nt: TGTGCCAGCAGTTACTCTCAGGGCCTAGATACGCAGTATTTT

j_gene: TRBJ2-7
abundance: -
v_gene: TRBV7-9
len: 14
d_gene: TRBD1
CDR3aa: CASSRPSTGSEQYF
CDR3nt: TGTGCCAGCAGCCGACCCTCGACAGGGAGCGAGCAGTACTTC

j_gene: TRBJ2-7
abundance: -
v_gene: TRBV5-6
len: 16
d_gene: TRBD1
CDR3aa: CASSDADRGSLHEQYF
CDR3nt: TGTGCCAGCAGCGATGCGGACAGGGGTTCCCTCCACGAGCAGTACTTC

j_gene: TRBJ1-5
abundance: few
v_gene: TRBV30
len: 17
d_gene: -
CDR3aa: CAWSVITTGISNQPQHF
CDR3nt: TGTGCCTGGAGTGTAATAACTACAGGGATTAGCAATCAGCCCCAGCATTTT

j_gene: TRBJ2-5
abundance: -
v_gene: TRBV20-1
len: 13
d_gene: -
CDR3aa: CSAPKMTQETQYF
CDR3nt: TGCAGTGCTCCGAAAATGACCCAAGAGACCCAGTACTTC

j_gene: TRBJ2-5
abundance: many
v_gene: TRBV7-6
len: 13
d_gene: -
CDR3aa: CASSQSGQETQYF
CDR3nt: TGTGCCAGCAGCCAGTCTGGCCAAGAGACCCAGTACTTC

j_gene: TRBJ1-1
abundance: few
v_gene: TRBV6-2/TRBV6-3
len: 12
d_gene: -
CDR3aa: CASSLYRDEAFF
CDR3nt: TGTGCCAGCAGCCTCTACAGGGATGAAGCTTTCTTT

j_gene: TRBJ2-1
abundance: -
v_gene: TRBV2
len: 11
d_gene: -
CDR3aa: CASKVRNEQFF
CDR3nt: TGTGCCAGCAAAGTCCGCAATGAGCAGTTCTTC

j_gene: TRBJ2-3
abundance: many
v_gene: TRBV7-9
len: 17
d_gene: -
CDR3aa: CASSPGQRSGVTDTQYF
CDR3nt: TGTGCCAGCAGCCCAGGCCAGCGCTCAGGAGTCACAGATACGCAGTATTTT

j_gene: TRBJ2-2
abundance: -
v_gene: TRBV4-3
len: 15
d_gene: -
CDR3aa: CASSQGGWGAGELFF
CDR3nt: TGCGCCAGCAGCCAAGGGGGGTGGGGAGCCGGGGAGCTGTTTTTT

j_gene: TRBJ1-2
abundance: -
v_gene: TRBV15
len: 14
d_gene: TRBD1
CDR3aa: CATSRDTGGLGYTF
CDR3nt: TGTGCCACCAGCAGAGACACAGGGGGTTTAGGCTACACCTTC

j_gene: TRBJ2-2
abundance: many
v_gene: TRBV27
len: 14
d_gene: -
CDR3aa: CASHKTGRAGELFF
CDR3nt: TGTGCCAGCCACAAGACAGGGAGGGCCGGGGAGCTGTTTTTT

j_gene: TRBJ2-1
abundance: many
v_gene: TRBV7-4
len: 14
d_gene: TRBD2
CDR3aa: CAGGERTVHNEQFF
CDR3nt: TGTGCCGGGGGGGAGAGGACCGTCCACAATGAGCAGTTCTTC